This passage covers 31 T cell receptor beta chains from one sample sequenced in a study of OX40 agonist ivuxolimab in advanced cancers. TCRdb's table, derived via immunoSEQ multiplex PCR, lists solely in-frame clones and lacks some. The sample holds more than 70,000 clones, 93% seen once. Here the sequenced sample was CD4+ or CD8+ T cells sorted from blood, taken in a trial of the OX40 agonist ivuxolimab. These receptors originate from an adult with an advanced solid tumor such as melanoma, head and neck, liver or kidney cancer.

The gene calls are TRBV6-5 and TRBJ1-1, with 9 bases aligning to TRBD1. V shed 0 bases, J shed 7 bases, and the junction held 9 bases outside the gene matches. Germline CDR1 MNHEY, CDR2 SVGAGI. CDR3 size: 16 residues. CDR3 coding DNA: TGTGCCAGCAGTTACTCGCCACAGGGGGCCCACGATGAAGCTTTCTTT. It encodes CASSYSPQGAHDEAFF.

This sequence joins TRBV7-8 and TRBJ2-7; the D is unclear. The germline CDR1 and CDR2 sequences are SGHVS and FQNEAQ. V was shortened by 5 bases and J by 7 bases, with 9 bases between the two germline ends. This CDR3 is 11 amino acids long. The CDR3 sequence is CASSPGGEQYF. The CDR3, as DNA: TGTGCCAGCAGCCCCGGTGGGGAGCAGTACTTC.

This chain connects TRBV5-1 to TRBJ2-1; the D gene could be TRBD1 or TRBD2 (5 bases each). The CDR3 length is 13 residues. Trimming removed 8 bases from V and 3 bases from J, with 12 bases in between. Germline V gene lookup returns CDR1 SGHRS and CDR2 YFSETQ. DNA for the CDR3: TGCGCCAGTTGCGAGGGGTTCTACAATGAGCAGTTCTTC. This encodes CASCEGFYNEQFF. The full variable domain, rest sourced from reference TRBV5-1 and TRBJ2-1, is KAGVTQTPRYLIKTRGQQVTLSCSPISGHRSVSWYQQTPGQGLQFLFEYFSETQRNKGNFPGRFSGRQFSNSRSEMNVSTLELGDSALYLCASCEGFYNEQFFGPGTRLTVL.

The genes are TRBV30 and TRBJ2-3; 15 nucleotides line up with TRBD2. V was pared by 2 bases and J by 5 bases, with 11 bases of the junction left unmatched. This CDR3 comprises 18 residues. Per germline, CDR1 GTSNPN and CDR2 SVGIG (reference sequence). Here the CDR3 DNA reads TGTGCCTGGAGTCCCCCTTTTGGGACTAGCGGGAGGATAGATACGCAGTATTTT. It encodes CAWSPPFGTSGRIDTQYF.

Only a few counts were recorded for this clone. This chain links TRBV10-3 with TRBJ1-1; D is uncertain. Germline V lookup: CDR1 ENHRY, CDR2 SYGVKD. CDR3 length: 15 residues. The V gene lost 4 bases and the J gene lost 4 bases, with 16 bases spanning the gap. CDR3 sequence: CAISGRAGGGTEAFF. DNA of the CDR3: TGTGCCATCAGTGGAAGGGCCGGAGGTGGCACTGAAGCTTTCTTT.

This chain links TRBV4-1 with TRBJ1-4; weak D call: TRBD1 (5 bases). This CDR3 has 13 residues. From germline, CDR1 is MGHRA and CDR2 YSYEKL. The germline V and J ends were trimmed by 3 bases and 6 bases, with 8 bases remaining between them. The CDR3 sequence: CASSQGLDEKLFF. Written as DNA, the CDR3 is TGCGCCAGCAGCCAGGGGCTAGATGAAAAACTGTTTTTT.

This clone appeared a single time. The chain uses TRBV7-6 and TRBJ1-2; D is perhaps TRBD1 (6 bases). Germline lookup yields CDR1 SGHVS and CDR2 FNYEAQ. This CDR3 is built from 15 residues. V was trimmed by 5 bases and J by 7 bases, leaving 20 bases between them. The CDR3 spells CASSPEVSGAGGYTF. Written as DNA, the CDR3 is TGTGCCAGCAGCCCCGAAGTATCGGGGGCTGGTGGCTACACCTTC.

The CDR3, as DNA: TGTGCCAGCAGTCGCAATTTGGACAGGAAATTACATCAGCAGTACTTC. Its translation: CASSRNLDRKLHQQYF. The chain carries TRBV6-6 and TRBJ2-7, with TRBD1 matching 7 bases. Germline V gene lookup returns CDR1 MNHNY and CDR2 SVGAGI (reference sequence). V shed 5 bases, J shed 8 bases, and the junction held 18 bases outside the gene matches. CDR3 size: 16 residues.

The genes are TRBV18 and TRBJ2-7; tentative D call: TRBD2 (5 bases). V lost 5 bases, J lost 0 bases, and 17 bases lay in between. The V gene's germline CDR1 is KGHSH and CDR2 LQKENI. This CDR3 has 16 residues. CDR3 residues: CASSNYGIFDSYEQYF. The CDR3 nucleotides are TGTGCCAGCTCAAATTACGGGATCTTTGACTCCTACGAGCAGTACTTC. Variable domain in full (rest from reference TRBV18 and TRBJ2-7): NAGVMQNPRHLVRRRGQEARLRCSPMKGHSHVYWYRQLPEEGLKFMVYLQKENIIDESGMPKERFSAEFPKEGPSILRIQQVVRGDSAAYFCASSNYGIFDSYEQYFGPGTRLTVT.

CDR3 sequence (DNA): TGTGCCAGCAGTGAAGACAGGGGGGAAACGCAGTATTTT. This sequence encodes CASSEDRGETQYF. V usage is TRBV25-1 and J usage is TRBJ2-3; 9 nucleotides match TRBD1. This CDR3 contains 13 residues. Germline trimming cut 2 bases from V and 9 bases from J; bases unmatched to any gene: 3. Germline lookup yields CDR1 MGHDK and CDR2 SYGVNS.

The J gene is TRBJ1-2, the V gene TRBV29-1; TRBD1 agrees at 9 bases. The ends lost 7 bases at V and 4 bases at J; junction bases unmatched: 10. The germline V gene encodes CDR1 SQVTM and CDR2 ANQGSEA. CDR3 length: 14 amino acids. CDR3 nucleotides: TGCAGCGCCGAACACAGGGGGCAGAGCTATGGCTACACCTTC. Translating gives CSAEHRGQSYGYTF.

This chain joins TRBV7-9 and TRBJ2-7, with 7 bases lining up with TRBD2. Germline-derived CDR1 and CDR2 are SEHNR and FQNEAQ (reference sequence). Trimming took 5 bases from V and 4 from J; bases not matched to a gene: 11. The CDR3 length is 15 residues. CDR3 residues: CASSVTAGVWYEQYF. The CDR3 DNA reads as TGTGCCAGCAGCGTAACGGCGGGAGTATGGTACGAGCAGTACTTC.

The rearrangement links TRBV19 to TRBJ2-3; 8 bases map to TRBD1. Unmatched junction bases numbered 0, after V lost 1 base and J lost 3 bases. The V gene's germline CDR1 is LNHDA and CDR2 SQIVND (reference sequence). The CDR3 length is 14 residues. The CDR3 sequence: CASSIGTGTDTQYF. The CDR3 nucleotides read TGTGCCAGTAGTATAGGGACAGGGACAGATACGCAGTATTTT. The full variable domain, completed using reference TRBV19 and TRBJ2-3, is DGGITQSPKYLFRKEGQNVTLSCEQNLNHDAMYWYRQDPGQGLRLIYYSQIVNDFQKGDIAEGYSVSREKKESFPLTVTSAQKNPTAFYLCASSIGTGTDTQYFGPGTRLTVL.

This clone has just one count. The chain is built from TRBV4-1 and TRBJ1-1, with D perhaps matching TRBD1 (6 bases). V was cut by 2 bases and J by 4 bases, with 11 bases left in between. Germline loops: CDR1 MGHRA, CDR2 YSYEKL. This CDR3 is built from 14 residues. CDR3 amino acids: CASSQTGFGTEAFF. CDR3 nucleotide sequence: TGCGCCAGCAGCCAAACAGGGTTTGGCACTGAAGCTTTCTTT.

V and J are TRBV7-9 and TRBJ2-3; TRBD1 agrees at 10 bases. The CDR3 loop spans 18 amino acids. The germline gives CDR1 SEHNR, CDR2 FQNEAQ (reference sequence). J gave up 0 bases and V 5 bases, and 11 bases lay outside the gene matches. This chain's CDR3 is CASSQTGGVRASTDTQYF. CDR3 coding DNA: TGTGCCAGCAGCCAGACAGGGGGCGTGAGGGCGAGCACAGATACGCAGTATTTT.

Here the CDR3 reads CASSSGTANTEAFF. As DNA, the CDR3 is TGTGCCAGCAGCTCAGGGACAGCAAACACTGAAGCTTTCTTT. The chain combines TRBV7-9 with TRBJ1-1; 7 bases match TRBD1. The CDR3 contains 14 residues. J gave up 2 bases and V 4 bases, and 4 bases lay outside the gene matches. Germline V gives CDR1 SEHNR, CDR2 FQNEAQ (reference sequence).

The rearrangement joins TRBV7-6 to TRBJ2-7; 10 positions agree with TRBD1. Trimming at V came to 5 bases and at J to 3 bases, leaving 10 bases not matched to a gene. The CDR3 sequence is 16 residues long. Germline-derived CDR1 and CDR2 are SGHVS and FNYEAQ. CDR3: CASSPGVGTGDYEQYF. CDR3 in DNA: TGTGCCAGCAGCCCTGGCGTAGGGACAGGGGACTACGAGCAGTACTTC.

This clone came up once. The rearrangement links TRBV28 to TRBJ1-1, with 7 bases matching TRBD1. The V gene's germline CDR1 is MDHEN and CDR2 SYDVKM. After removal of 6 bases from V and 0 bases from J, the junction contained 7 bases not matched to a gene. The CDR3 has 15 residues. CDR3 sequence reads: CASSLQGYMNTEAFF. CDR3 nucleotide sequence: TGTGCCAGCAGCTTACAGGGGTACATGAACACTGAAGCTTTCTTT.

The V and J genes are TRBV6-5 and TRBJ2-5; D possibly corresponds to TRBD2 (7 bases). Germline-derived CDR1 and CDR2 are MNHEY and SVGAGI. The ends were cut back, 7 bases at V and 7 bases at J, with 19 bases in the middle. The CDR3 sequence is 14 residues long. The CDR3, as DNA: TGTGCCAGCACCCACGGGCAGGGGAGGGGGACCCAGTACTTC. It specifies CASTHGQGRGTQYF.

This clone has just one count. This chain joins TRBV27 and TRBJ1-3; D uncertain. Looked up from germline, CDR1 is MNHEY and CDR2 is SMNVEV (reference sequence). This CDR3 spans 16 amino acids. Trimming shortened V by 0 bases and J by 2 bases, and 11 bases separated the two germline ends. The DNA of the CDR3 is TGTGCCAGCAGTTTATCTTACTATACCGCTGGAAACACCATATATTTT. As protein: CASSLSYYTAGNTIYF.

This clone showed up just once. V is TRBV6-5 and J is TRBJ1-1, with 8 bases identical to TRBD1. V trimming: 2 bases; J trimming: 1 base; junction bases outside the gene matches: 6. CDR1 is MNHEY, CDR2 SVGAGI, per germline. CDR3 length: 16 residues. The CDR3 spells CASSYNNDRGNTEAFF. The CDR3, as DNA: TGTGCCAGCAGTTACAATAACGACAGGGGGAACACTGAAGCTTTCTTT.

V and J are TRBV7-3 and TRBJ2-7; D might be TRBD2 (5 bases). The CDR3 extends over 14 amino acids. CDR1 is SGHTA, CDR2 FQGTGA, per germline. The V end lost 3 bases, the J end lost 2 bases, and 11 bases lay between the germline ends. CDR3 amino acids: CASSLGGGPYEQYF. DNA for the CDR3: TGTGCCAGCAGCTTGGGTGGAGGACCCTACGAGCAGTACTTC. The full variable domain, completed using reference TRBV7-3 and TRBJ2-7, is GAGVSQTPSNKVTEKGKYVELRCDPISGHTALYWYRQSLGQGPEFLIYFQGTGAADDSGLPNDRFFAVRPEGSVSTLKIQRTERGDSAVYLCASSLGGGPYEQYFGPGTRLTVT.

The gene calls are TRBV29-1 and TRBJ1-1; D is uncertain. CDR3 length: 12 amino acids. CDR1 and CDR2 from the germline V gene are SQVTM and ANQGSEA. The V gene lost 5 bases and the J gene lost 1 base, with 8 bases spanning the gap. The CDR3 nucleotides are TGCAGCGTTTTAAACAAGAACACTGAAGCTTTCTTT. Translated: CSVLNKNTEAFF.

This chain uses TRBV9 with TRBJ2-7; D could derive from TRBD1 or TRBD2 (5 bases each). The length of the CDR3 is 16 residues. With 1 base removed from V and 0 bases from J, the gap between germline ends came to 14 bases. The germline V gene has CDR1 SGDLS and CDR2 YYNGEE. The CDR3 region has the DNA TGTGCCAGCAGCGTACAGGACACTAGTATCTCCTACGAGCAGTACTTC. This encodes CASSVQDTSISYEQYF.

This chain links TRBV4-1 with TRBJ2-1, with 12 bases that match TRBD2. Per germline, CDR1 MGHRA and CDR2 YSYEKL. V trimming: 2 bases; J trimming: 4 bases; junction bases outside the gene matches: 0. This CDR3 has 15 residues. The CDR3 sequence: CASSQLAGGYNEQFF. CDR3 in DNA: TGCGCCAGCAGCCAACTAGCGGGGGGGTACAATGAGCAGTTCTTC.

This clone was counted a single time. This chain's CDR3 is CASSLGGPLYNEQFF. The CDR3 region has the DNA TGTGCCAGCAGTTTGGGGGGCCCTCTCTACAATGAGCAGTTCTTC. The V call is TRBV28, the J call TRBJ2-1; D is perhaps TRBD1 or TRBD2 (6 bases each). Germline V gives CDR1 MDHEN, CDR2 SYDVKM. The CDR3 runs to 15 residues. V dropped 3 bases and J dropped 3 bases, with 12 bases sitting between them.

The chain uses TRBV28 and TRBJ2-7, with D possibly matching TRBD1 (6 bases). Germline V gene sequence: CDR1 MDHEN, CDR2 SYDVKM. The CDR3 runs to 14 residues. The V gene lost 3 bases and the J gene lost 0 bases, with 9 bases spanning the gap. The CDR3 coding sequence is TGTGCCAGCAGTTTTGGGGGCTCCTCCTACGAGCAGTACTTC. Amino acid sequence: CASSFGGSSYEQYF.

The V call is TRBV15, the J call TRBJ2-7, with 8 bases matching TRBD2. Germline lookup yields CDR1 LNHNV and CDR2 YYDKDF (reference sequence). Trimming removed 2 bases from V and 5 bases from J; junction bases left unmatched: 17. The CDR3 runs to 18 residues. The CDR3 spells CATSRLSTGTSVPHEQYF. Written as DNA, the CDR3 is TGTGCCACCAGCAGATTATCCACTGGGACTAGTGTTCCCCACGAGCAGTACTTC.

Here the CDR3 reads CAISEDGQGGQPQHF. The CDR3 bases are TGTGCCATCAGTGAGGATGGACAGGGCGGCCAGCCCCAGCATTTT. This chain joins TRBV10-3 and TRBJ1-5, with 8 bases identical to TRBD1. Per germline, CDR1 ENHRY and CDR2 SYGVKD. J gave up 7 bases and V 2 bases, and 7 bases lay outside the gene matches. The CDR3 consists of 15 residues.

The CDR3 DNA is TGTGCCAGTAGTAGTAGCGGAGGGACCTCTGAAGCTTTCTTT. Translating gives CASSSSGGTSEAFF. The chain recombines TRBV19 with TRBJ1-1, with D perhaps TRBD1 (5 bases). Trimming removed 4 bases from V and 6 bases from J, with 15 bases in between. Germline V lookup: CDR1 LNHDA, CDR2 SQIVND (reference sequence). The CDR3 has 14 amino acids.

V usage is TRBV27 and J usage is TRBJ2-7, with D perhaps assigned TRBD1 or TRBD2 (5 bases each). The CDR3 runs 14 residues. Trimming pared 5 bases from V and 3 bases from J, leaving 14 bases between. Germline-derived CDR1 and CDR2 are MNHEY and SMNVEV (reference sequence). The CDR3 nucleotides read TGTGCCAGCAGTCCGGGGACGTCCTACTACGAGCAGTACTTC. Its translation: CASSPGTSYYEQYF.